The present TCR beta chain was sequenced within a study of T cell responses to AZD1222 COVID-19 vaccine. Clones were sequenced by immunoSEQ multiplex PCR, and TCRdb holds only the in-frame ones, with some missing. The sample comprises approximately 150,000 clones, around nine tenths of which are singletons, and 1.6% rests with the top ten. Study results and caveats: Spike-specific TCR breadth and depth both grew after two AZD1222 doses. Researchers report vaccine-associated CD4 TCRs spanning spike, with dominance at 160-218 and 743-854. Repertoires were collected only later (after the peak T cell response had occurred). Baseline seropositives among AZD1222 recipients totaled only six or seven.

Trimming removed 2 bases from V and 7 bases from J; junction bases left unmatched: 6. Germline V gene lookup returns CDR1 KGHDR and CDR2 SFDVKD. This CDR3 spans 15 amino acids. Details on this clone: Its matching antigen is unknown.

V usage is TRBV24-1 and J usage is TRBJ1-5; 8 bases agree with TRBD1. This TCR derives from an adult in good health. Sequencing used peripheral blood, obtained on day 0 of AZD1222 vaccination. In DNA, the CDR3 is TGTGCCACCAGTGATTCCCCGGACAGGGTCCAGCCCCAGCATTTT. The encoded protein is CATSDSPDRVQPQHF.